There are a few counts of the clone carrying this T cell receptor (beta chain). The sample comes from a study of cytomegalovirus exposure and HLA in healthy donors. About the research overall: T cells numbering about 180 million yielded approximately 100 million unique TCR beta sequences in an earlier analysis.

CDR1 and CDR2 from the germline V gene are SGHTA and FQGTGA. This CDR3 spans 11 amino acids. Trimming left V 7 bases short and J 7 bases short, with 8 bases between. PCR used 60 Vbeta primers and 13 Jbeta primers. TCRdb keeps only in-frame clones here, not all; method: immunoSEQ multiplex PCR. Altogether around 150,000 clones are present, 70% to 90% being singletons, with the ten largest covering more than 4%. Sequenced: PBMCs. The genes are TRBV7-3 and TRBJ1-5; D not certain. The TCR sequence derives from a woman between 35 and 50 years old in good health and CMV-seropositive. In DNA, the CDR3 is TGTGCCAGCACTAAAACGCAGCCCCAGCATTTT. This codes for CASTKTQPQHF.